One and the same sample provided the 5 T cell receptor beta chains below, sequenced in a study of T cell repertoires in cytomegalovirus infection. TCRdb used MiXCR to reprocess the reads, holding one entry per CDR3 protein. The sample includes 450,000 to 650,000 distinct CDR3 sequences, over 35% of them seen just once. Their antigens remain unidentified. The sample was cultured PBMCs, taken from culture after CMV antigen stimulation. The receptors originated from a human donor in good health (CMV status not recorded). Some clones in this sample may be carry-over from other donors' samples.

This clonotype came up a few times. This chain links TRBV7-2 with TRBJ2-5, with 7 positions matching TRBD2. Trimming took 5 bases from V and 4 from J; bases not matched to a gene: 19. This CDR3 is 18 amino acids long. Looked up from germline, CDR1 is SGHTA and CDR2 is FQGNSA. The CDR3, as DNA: TGTGCCAGCAGCCCGGGGTTTAGCGGGCGCTGGGGTTCAGAGACCCAGTACTTC. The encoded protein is CASSPGFSGRWGSETQYF.

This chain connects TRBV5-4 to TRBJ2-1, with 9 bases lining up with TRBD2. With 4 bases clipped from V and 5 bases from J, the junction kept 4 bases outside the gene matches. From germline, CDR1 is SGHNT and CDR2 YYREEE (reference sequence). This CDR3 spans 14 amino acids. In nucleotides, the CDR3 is TGTGCCAGCAGCCGGACTAGCGTCCACAATGAGCAGTTCTTC. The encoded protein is CASSRTSVHNEQFF.

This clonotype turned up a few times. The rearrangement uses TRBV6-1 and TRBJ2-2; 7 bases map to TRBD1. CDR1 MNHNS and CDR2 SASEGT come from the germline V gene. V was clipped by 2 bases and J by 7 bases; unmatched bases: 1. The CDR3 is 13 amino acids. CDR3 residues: CASSEQGDGELFF. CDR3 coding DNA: TGTGCCAGCAGTGAACAGGGGGACGGGGAGCTGTTTTTT.

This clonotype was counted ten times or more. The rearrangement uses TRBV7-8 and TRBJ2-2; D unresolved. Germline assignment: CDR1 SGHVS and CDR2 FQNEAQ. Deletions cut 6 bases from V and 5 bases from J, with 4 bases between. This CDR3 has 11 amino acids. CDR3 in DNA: TGTGCCAGCAGATCGACCGGGGAGCTGTTTTTT. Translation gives CASRSTGELFF.

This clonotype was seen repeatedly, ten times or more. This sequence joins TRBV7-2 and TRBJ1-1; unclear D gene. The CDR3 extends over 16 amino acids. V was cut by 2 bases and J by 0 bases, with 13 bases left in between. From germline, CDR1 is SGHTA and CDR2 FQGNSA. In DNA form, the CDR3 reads TGTGCCAGCAGCTTAAAGAGTGGGTCCCTGAACACTGAAGCTTTCTTT. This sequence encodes CASSLKSGSLNTEAFF.